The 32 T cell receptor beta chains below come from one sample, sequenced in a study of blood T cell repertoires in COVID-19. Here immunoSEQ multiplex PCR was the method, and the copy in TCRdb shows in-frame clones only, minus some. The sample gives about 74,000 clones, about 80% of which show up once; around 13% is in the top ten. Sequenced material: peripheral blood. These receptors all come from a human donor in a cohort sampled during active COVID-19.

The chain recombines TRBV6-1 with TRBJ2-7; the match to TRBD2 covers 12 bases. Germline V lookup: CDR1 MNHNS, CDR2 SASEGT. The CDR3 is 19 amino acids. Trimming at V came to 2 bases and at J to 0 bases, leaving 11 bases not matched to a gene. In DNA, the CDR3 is TGTGCCAGCAGTGAATTCGTTCCGCTAGCGGGGGGGACCTCCTACGAGCAGTACTTC. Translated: CASSEFVPLAGGTSYEQYF.

The CDR3 DNA reads as TGTGCCAGCAGCGTCGCCTCGACAGGGCGAGAGTACTTC. This codes for CASSVASTGREYF. The gene calls are TRBV9 and TRBJ2-4; 7 bases are a match to TRBD1. The J segment lost 14 bases and the V segment lost 2 bases, leaving 10 bases of the junction unmatched. CDR3 length: 13 residues. Germline-derived CDR1 and CDR2 are SGDLS and YYNGEE. Supplemented by reference TRBV9 and TRBJ2-4, the full variable domain reads DSGVTQTPKHLITATGQRVTLRCSPRSGDLSVYWYQQSLDQGLQFLIQYYNGEERAKGNILERFSAQQFPDLHSELNLSSLELGDSALYFCASSVASTGREYFGAGTRLSVL.

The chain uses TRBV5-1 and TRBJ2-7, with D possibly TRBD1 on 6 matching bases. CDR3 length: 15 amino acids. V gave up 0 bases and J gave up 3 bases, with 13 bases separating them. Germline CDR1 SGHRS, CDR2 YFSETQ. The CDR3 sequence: CASSLEDSSLYEQYF. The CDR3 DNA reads TGCGCCAGCAGCTTGGAGGACAGCTCCCTCTACGAGCAGTACTTC.

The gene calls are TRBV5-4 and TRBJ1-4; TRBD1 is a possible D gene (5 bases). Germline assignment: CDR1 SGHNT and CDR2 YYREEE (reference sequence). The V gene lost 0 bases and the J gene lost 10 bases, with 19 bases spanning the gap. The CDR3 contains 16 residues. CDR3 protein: CASSLVGAPPEGKLFF. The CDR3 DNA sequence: TGTGCCAGCAGCTTGGTCGGGGCACCGCCGGAGGGAAAACTGTTTTTT.

In DNA, the CDR3 is TGTGCCAGCAGCTATGCGGGCTTTACAGATACGCAGTATTTT. This gives the protein CASSYAGFTDTQYF. This chain connects TRBV7-9 to TRBJ2-3; D possibly corresponds to TRBD2 (5 bases). Germline CDR1 and CDR2: SEHNR and FQNEAQ (reference sequence). Between the trimmed V and J ends, which lost 4 bases and 3 bases, there was a span of 11 bases. The CDR3 loop spans 14 amino acids.

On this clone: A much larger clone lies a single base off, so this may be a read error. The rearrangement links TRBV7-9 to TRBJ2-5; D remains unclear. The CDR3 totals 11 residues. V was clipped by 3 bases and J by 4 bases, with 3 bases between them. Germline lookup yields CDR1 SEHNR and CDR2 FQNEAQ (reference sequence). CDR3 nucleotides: TGTGCCAGCAGCTTTAGAGAGACCCAGTACTTC. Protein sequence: CASSFRETQYF.

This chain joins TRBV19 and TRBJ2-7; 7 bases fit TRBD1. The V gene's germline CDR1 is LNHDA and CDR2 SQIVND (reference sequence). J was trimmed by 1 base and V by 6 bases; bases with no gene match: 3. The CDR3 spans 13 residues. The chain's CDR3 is CASSNRGSYEQYF. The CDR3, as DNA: TGTGCCAGTAGCAACAGGGGATCCTACGAGCAGTACTTC.

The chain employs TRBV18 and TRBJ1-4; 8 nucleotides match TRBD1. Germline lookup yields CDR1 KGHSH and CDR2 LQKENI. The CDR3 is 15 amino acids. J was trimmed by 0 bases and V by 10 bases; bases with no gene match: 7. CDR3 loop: CATGDRGATNEKLFF. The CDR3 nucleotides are TGTGCCACCGGAGACAGGGGAGCAACTAATGAAAAACTGTTTTTT.

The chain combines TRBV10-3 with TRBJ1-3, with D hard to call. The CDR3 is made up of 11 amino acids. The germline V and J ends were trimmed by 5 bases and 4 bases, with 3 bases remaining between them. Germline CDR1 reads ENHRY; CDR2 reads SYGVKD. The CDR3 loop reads CAISPGNTIYF. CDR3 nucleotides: TGTGCCATCAGTCCAGGAAACACCATATATTTT.

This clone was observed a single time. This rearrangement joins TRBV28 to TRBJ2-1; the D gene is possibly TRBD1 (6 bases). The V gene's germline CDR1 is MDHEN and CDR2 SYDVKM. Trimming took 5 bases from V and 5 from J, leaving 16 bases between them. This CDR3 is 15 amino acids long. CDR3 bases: TGTGCCAGCAGTCCTCAGGGGATATCAAACAATGAGCAGTTCTTC. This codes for CASSPQGISNNEQFF.

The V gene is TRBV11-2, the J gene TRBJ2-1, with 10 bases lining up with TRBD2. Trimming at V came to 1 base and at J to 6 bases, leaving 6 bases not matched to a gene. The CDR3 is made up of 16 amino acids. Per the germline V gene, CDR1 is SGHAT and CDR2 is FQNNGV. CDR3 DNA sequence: TGTGCCAGCAGCTTAGTGGTCCTAGCGGGGGTCAATGAGCAGTTCTTC. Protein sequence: CASSLVVLAGVNEQFF.

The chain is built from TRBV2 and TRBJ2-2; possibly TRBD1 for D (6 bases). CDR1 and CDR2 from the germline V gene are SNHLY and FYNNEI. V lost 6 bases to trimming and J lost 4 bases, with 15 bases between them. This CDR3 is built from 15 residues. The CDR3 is CASSTGFDSTGELFF. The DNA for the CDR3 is TGTGCCAGCAGCACAGGGTTCGATAGCACCGGGGAGCTGTTTTTT.

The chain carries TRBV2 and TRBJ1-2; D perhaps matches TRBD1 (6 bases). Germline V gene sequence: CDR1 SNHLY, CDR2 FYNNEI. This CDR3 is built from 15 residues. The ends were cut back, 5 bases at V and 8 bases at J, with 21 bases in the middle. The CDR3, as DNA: TGTGCCAGCAGTTCGCGACTGGGGGGGGCAGAAGGCTACACCTTC. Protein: CASSSRLGGAEGYTF.

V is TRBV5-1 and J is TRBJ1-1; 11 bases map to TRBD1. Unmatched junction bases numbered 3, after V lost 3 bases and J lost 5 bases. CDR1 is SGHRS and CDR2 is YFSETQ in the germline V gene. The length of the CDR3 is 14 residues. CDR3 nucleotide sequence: TGCGCCAGCAGCTGGGGGACAGGGGGAACTGAAGCTTTCTTT. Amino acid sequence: CASSWGTGGTEAFF.

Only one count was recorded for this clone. CDR3 bases: TGTGCCAGCAGCGCCGGGACAGGGTATAGGAACACTGAAGCTTTCTTT. Encoded protein: CASSAGTGYRNTEAFF. J is TRBJ1-1 and V is TRBV28; the match to TRBD1 covers 9 bases. Germline values: CDR1 MDHEN, CDR2 SYDVKM. CDR3 length: 16 residues. J gave up 1 base and V 6 bases, and 9 bases lay outside the gene matches.

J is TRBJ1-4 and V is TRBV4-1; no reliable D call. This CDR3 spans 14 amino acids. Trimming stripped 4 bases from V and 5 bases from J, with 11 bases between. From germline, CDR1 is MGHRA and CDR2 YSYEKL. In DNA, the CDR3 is TGCGCCAGCAGCCGCGGGGATGCGAATGAAAAACTGTTTTTT. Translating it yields CASSRGDANEKLFF.

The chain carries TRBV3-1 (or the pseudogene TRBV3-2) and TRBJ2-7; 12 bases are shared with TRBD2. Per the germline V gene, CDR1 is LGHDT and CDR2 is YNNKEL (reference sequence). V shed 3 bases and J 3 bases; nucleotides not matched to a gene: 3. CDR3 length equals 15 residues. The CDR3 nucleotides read TGTGCCAGCAGCCATTTACTAGCGGGGGGCTACGAGCAGTACTTC. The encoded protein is CASSHLLAGGYEQYF.

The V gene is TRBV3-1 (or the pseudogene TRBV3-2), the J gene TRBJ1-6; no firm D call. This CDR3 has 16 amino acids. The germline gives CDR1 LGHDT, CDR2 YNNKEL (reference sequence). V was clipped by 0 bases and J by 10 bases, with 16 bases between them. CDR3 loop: CASSQEEGIRVSPLHF. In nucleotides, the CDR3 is TGTGCCAGCAGCCAAGAAGAGGGAATTAGAGTGTCACCCCTCCACTTT.

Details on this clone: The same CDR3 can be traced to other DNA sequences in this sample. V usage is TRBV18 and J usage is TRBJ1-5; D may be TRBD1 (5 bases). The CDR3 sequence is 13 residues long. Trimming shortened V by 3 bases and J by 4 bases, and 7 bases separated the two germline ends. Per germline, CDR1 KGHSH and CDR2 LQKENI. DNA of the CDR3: TGTGCCAGCTCACCGGCAGGGAATCAGCCCCAGCATTTT. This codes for CASSPAGNQPQHF.

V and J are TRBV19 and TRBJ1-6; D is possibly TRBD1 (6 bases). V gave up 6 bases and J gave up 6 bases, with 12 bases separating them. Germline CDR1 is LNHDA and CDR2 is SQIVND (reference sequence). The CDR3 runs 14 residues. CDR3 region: CASSNRELNSPLHF. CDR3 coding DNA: TGTGCCAGTAGCAACAGGGAGCTTAATTCACCCCTCCACTTT.

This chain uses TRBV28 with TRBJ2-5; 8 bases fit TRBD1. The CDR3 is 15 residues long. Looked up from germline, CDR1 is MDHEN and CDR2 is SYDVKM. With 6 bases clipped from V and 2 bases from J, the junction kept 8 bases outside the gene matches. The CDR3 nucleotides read TGTGCCAGCAGCGGGCGACAGGGGCATCAAGAGACCCAGTACTTC. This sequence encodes CASSGRQGHQETQYF.

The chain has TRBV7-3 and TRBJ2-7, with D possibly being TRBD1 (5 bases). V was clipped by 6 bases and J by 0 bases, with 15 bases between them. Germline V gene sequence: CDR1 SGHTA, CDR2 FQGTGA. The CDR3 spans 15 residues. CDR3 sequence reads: CASSPLPGSSYEQYF. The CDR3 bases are TGTGCCAGCAGTCCCCTGCCAGGGTCCTCCTACGAGCAGTACTTC.

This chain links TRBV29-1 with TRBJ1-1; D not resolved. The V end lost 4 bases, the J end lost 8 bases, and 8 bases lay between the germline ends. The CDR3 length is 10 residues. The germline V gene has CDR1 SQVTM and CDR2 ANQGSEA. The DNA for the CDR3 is TGCAGCGTTGTAATACTCGAAGCTTTCTTT. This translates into CSVVILEAFF.

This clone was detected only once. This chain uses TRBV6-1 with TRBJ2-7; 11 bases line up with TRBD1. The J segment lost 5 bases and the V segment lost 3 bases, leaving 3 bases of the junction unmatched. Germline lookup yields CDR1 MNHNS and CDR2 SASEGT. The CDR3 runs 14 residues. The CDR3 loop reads CASSEDRGQDEQYF. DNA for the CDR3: TGTGCCAGCAGTGAGGACAGGGGGCAAGACGAGCAGTACTTC.

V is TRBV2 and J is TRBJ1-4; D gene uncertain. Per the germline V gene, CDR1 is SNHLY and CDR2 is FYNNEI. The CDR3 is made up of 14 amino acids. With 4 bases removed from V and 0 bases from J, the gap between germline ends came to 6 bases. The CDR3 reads CASSGGTTNEKLFF. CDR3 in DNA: TGTGCCAGCAGTGGAGGGACAACTAATGAAAAACTGTTTTTT. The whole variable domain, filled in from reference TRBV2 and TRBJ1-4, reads EPEVTQTPSHQVTQMGQEVILRCVPISNHLYFYWYRQILGQKVEFLVSFYNNEISEKSEIFDDQFSVERPDGSNFTLKIRSTKLEDSAMYFCASSGGTTNEKLFFGSGTQLSVL.

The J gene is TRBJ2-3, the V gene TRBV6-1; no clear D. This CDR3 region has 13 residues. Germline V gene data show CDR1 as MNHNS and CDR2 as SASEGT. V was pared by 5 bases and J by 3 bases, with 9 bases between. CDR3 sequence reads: CASSSRGTDTQYF. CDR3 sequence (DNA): TGTGCCAGCAGTTCTCGAGGTACAGATACGCAGTATTTT.

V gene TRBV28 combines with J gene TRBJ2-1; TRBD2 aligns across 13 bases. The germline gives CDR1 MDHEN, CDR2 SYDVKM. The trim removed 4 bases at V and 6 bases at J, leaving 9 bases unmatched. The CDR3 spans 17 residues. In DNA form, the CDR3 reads TGTGCCAGCAGTTCCCGGACTAGCGGGGGACGGGGCAATGAGCAGTTCTTC. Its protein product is CASSSRTSGGRGNEQFF.

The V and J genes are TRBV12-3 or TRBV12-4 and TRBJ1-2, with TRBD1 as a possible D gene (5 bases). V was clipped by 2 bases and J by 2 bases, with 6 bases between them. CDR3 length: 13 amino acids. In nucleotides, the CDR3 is TGTGCCAGCAGTTTACGGGGGAACTATGGCTACACCTTC. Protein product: CASSLRGNYGYTF.

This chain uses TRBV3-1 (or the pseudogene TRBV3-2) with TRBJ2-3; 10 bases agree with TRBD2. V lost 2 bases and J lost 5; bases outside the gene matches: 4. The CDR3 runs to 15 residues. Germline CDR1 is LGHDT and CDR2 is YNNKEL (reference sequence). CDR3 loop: CASSQMASGGDTQYF. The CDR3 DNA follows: TGTGCCAGCAGCCAAATGGCTAGCGGGGGAGATACGCAGTATTTT.

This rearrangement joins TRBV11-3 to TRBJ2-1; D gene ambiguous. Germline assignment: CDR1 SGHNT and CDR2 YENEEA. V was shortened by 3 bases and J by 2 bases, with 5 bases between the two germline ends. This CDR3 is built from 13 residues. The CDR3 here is CASSFTTYNEQFF. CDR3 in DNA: TGTGCCAGCAGCTTTACTACCTACAATGAGCAGTTCTTC.

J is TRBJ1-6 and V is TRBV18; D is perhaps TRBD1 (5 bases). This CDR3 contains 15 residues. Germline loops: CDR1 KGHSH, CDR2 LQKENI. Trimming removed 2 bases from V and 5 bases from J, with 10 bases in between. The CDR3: CASSPRGPDNSPLHF. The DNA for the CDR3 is TGTGCCAGCTCACCAAGGGGTCCCGATAATTCACCCCTCCACTTT.

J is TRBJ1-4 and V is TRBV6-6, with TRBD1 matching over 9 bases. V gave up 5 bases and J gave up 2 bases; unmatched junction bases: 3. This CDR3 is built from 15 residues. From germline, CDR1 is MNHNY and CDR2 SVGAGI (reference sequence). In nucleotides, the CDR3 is TGTGCCAGCAGTAGGGACAGGGCGACTAATGAAAAACTGTTTTTT. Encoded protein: CASSRDRATNEKLFF.